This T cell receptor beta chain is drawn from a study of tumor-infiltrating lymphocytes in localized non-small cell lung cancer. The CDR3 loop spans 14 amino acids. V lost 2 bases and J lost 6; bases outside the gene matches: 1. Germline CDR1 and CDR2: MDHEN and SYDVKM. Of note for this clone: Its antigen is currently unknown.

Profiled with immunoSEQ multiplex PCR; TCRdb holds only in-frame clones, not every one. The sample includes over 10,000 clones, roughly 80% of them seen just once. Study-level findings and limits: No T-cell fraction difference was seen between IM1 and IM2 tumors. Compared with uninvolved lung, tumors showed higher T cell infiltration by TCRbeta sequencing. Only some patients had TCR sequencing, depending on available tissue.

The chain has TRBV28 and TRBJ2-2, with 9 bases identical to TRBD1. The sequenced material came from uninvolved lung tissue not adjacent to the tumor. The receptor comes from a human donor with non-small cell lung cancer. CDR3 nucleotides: TGTGCCAGCAGTTTAAGGGACAGGGCCGGGGAGCTGTTTTTT. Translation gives CASSLRDRAGELFF.